The following is a T cell receptor (beta chain) sequence with its context. This sample stems from a study of T cells after yellow fever vaccination. Each CDR3 protein gets one entry after TCRdb re-called the 5' RACE reads with MiXCR. The sample has about 73,000 distinct CDR3 sequences; roughly 7.7% are singletons. The germline V gene has CDR1 DFQATT and CDR2 SNEGSKA (reference sequence). This CDR3 spans 12 amino acids. The V gene lost 1 base and the J gene lost 3 bases, with 7 bases spanning the gap. The clonotype was recovered from a young man who received the YFV17D yellow fever vaccine. The sequencing used CD8+ T cells sorted from PBMCs, collected on the day of the yellow fever booster vaccination. This rearrangement joins TRBV20-1 to TRBJ2-7; unclear D gene. CDR3 protein: CSARGSFYEQYF. CDR3 in DNA: TGCAGTGCTAGAGGGTCCTTCTACGAGCAGTACTTC.